This section outlines one T cell receptor beta chain sequence together with its context. Its matching antigen is unknown. This record comes from a study of identical twins. Study-level results: The conclusions drew on cross-sectional statistical analysis instead of tracking the same donors.

TCRdb fed the 5' RACE reads into MiXCR, producing one record per CDR3 protein. The sample contains about 520,000 distinct CDR3 sequences, 20% to 25% of which appear only once. This sample also belongs to another study, concerning T cells expressing NK-cell markers. That source adds: The study did not resolve the HCMV specificity of expanded NKG2C+ T cell clones.

The TCR was taken from a woman aged 18 to 35 in good health. Sequenced input: CD4+ T cells sorted from blood.

The CDR3 DNA reads TGTGCCAGCTCCCCCGGGACAGGGGGTGCCTACGAGCAGTACTTC. This encodes CASSPGTGGAYEQYF. The V call is TRBV18, the J call TRBJ2-7; 11 bases align to TRBD1. This CDR3 contains 15 residues. Germline CDR1 and CDR2: KGHSH and LQKENI. The J segment lost 2 bases and the V segment lost 6 bases, leaving 6 bases of the junction unmatched.